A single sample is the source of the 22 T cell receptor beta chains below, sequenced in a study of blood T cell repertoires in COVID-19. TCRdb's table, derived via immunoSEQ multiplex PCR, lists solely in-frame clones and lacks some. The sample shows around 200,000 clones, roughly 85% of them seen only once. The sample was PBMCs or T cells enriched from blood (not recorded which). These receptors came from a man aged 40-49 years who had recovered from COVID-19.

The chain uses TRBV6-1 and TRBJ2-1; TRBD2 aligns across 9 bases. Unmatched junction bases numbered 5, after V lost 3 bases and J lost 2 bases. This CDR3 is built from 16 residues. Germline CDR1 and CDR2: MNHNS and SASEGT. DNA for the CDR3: TGTGCCAGCAGTGACCCGGGACTAGCCGCCTACAATGAGCAGTTCTTC. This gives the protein CASSDPGLAAYNEQFF.

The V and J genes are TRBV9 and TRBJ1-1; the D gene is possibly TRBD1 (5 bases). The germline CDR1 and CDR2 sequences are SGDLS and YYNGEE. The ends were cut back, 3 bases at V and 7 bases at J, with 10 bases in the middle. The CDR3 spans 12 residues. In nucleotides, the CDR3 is TGTGCCAGCAGCGCCGGAGGGGATGAAGCTTTCTTT. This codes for CASSAGGDEAFF.

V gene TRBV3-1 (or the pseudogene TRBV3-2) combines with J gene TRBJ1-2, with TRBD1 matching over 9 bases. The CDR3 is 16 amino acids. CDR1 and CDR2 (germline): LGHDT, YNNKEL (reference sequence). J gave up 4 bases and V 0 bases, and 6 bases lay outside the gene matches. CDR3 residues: CASSQETGTGFYGYTF. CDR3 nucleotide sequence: TGTGCCAGCAGCCAAGAGACCGGGACAGGGTTCTATGGCTACACCTTC.

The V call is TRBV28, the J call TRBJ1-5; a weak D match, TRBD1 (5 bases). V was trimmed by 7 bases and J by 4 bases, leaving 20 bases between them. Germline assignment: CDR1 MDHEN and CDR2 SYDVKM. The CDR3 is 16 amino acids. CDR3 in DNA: TGTGCCAGCAAGGAAGAGGGAGGGGTTAGAAATCAGCCCCAGCATTTT. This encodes CASKEEGGVRNQPQHF.

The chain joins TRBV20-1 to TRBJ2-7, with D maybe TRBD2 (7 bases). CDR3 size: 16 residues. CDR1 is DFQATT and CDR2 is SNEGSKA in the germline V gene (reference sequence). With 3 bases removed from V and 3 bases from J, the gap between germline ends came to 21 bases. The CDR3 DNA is TGCAGTGCTAGTCTCTCCAGAGCGGGACAAAACTACGAGCAGTACTTC. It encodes CSASLSRAGQNYEQYF.

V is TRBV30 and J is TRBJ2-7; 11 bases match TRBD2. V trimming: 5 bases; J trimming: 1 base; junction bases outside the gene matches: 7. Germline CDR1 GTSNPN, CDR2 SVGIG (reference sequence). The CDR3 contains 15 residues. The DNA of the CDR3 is TGTGCCTGGTCTTCCGGGACTAGCGGTTCCTACGAGCAGTACTTC. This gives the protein CAWSSGTSGSYEQYF.

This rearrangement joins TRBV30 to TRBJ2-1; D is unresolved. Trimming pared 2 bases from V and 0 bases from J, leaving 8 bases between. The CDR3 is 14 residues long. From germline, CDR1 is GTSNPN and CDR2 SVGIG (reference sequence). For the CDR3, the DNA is TGTGCCTGGAGTCCCAAGCGCTCCTACAATGAGCAGTTCTTC. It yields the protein CAWSPKRSYNEQFF.

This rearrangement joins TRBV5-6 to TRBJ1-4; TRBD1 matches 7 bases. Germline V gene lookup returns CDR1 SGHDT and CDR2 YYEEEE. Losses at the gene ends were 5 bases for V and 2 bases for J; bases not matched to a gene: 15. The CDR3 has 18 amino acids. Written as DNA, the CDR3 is TGTGCCAGCAGACTTAACAGGGGACTCGGCGGGACTAATGAAAAACTGTTTTTT. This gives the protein CASRLNRGLGGTNEKLFF.

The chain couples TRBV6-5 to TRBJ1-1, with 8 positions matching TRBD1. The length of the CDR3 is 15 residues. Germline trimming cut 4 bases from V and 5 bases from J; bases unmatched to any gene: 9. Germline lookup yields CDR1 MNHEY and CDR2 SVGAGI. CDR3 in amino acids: CASSSMTGVGTEAFF. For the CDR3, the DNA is TGTGCCAGCAGTTCCATGACAGGGGTTGGGACTGAAGCTTTCTTT.

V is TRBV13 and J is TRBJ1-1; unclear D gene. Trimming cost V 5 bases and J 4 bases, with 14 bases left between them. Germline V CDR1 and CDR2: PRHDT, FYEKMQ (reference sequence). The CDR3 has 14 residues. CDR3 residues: CASSNPTGSTEAFF. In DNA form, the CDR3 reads TGTGCCAGCAGCAACCCGACGGGATCCACTGAAGCTTTCTTT.

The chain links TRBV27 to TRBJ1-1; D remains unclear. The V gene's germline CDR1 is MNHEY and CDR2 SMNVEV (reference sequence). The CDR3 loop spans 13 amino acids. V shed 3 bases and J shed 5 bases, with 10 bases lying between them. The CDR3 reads CASSFESWTEAFF. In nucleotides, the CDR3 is TGTGCCAGCAGTTTTGAGAGTTGGACTGAAGCTTTCTTT.

As DNA, the CDR3 is TGTGCCAGCAGCCAAGCACTAGCGCCGTCCTACGAGCAGTACTTC. Its translation: CASSQALAPSYEQYF. The J gene is TRBJ2-7, the V gene TRBV3-1 (or the pseudogene TRBV3-2); 7 positions agree with TRBD2. The CDR3 totals 15 residues. V gave up 1 base and J gave up 1 base; unmatched junction bases: 4. Germline V gene data show CDR1 as LGHDT and CDR2 as YNNKEL (reference sequence).

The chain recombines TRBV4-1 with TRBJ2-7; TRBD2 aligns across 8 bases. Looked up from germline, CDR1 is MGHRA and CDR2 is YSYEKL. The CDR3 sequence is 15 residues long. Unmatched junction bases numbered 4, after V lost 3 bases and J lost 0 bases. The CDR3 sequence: CASSQNSGTSYEQYF. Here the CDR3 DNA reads TGCGCCAGCAGCCAGAATAGCGGGACCTCCTACGAGCAGTACTTC.

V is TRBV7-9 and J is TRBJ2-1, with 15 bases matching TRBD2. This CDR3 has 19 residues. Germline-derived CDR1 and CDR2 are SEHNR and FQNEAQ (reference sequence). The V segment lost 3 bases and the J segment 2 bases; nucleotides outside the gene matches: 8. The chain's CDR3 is CASSFSGLAGGDPYNEQFF. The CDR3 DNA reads TGTGCCAGCAGCTTCAGTGGACTAGCGGGAGGGGACCCCTACAATGAGCAGTTCTTC.

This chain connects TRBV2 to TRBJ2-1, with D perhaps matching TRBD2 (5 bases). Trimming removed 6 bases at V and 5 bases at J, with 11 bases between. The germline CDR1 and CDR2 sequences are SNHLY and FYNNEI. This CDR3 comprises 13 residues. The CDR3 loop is CASSPDSNNEQFF. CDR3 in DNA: TGTGCCAGCAGCCCGGACTCAAACAATGAGCAGTTCTTC.

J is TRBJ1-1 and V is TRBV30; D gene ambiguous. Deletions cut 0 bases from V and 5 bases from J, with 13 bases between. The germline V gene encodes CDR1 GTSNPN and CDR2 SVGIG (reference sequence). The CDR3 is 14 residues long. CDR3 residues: CAWSVLSGRTEAFF. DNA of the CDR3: TGTGCCTGGAGTGTACTCTCTGGGAGGACTGAAGCTTTCTTT.

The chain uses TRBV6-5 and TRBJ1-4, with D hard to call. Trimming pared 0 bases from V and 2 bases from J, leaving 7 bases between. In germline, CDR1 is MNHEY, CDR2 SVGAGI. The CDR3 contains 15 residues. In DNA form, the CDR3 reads TGTGCCAGCAGTTACTCATCGGGGACTAATGAAAAACTGTTTTTT. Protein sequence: CASSYSSGTNEKLFF.

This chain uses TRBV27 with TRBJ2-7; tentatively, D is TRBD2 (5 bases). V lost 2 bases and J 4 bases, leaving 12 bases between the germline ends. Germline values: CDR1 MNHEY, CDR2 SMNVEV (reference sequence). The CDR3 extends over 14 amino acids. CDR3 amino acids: CASSLRGSKYEQYF. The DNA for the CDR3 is TGTGCCAGCAGTTTACGAGGGAGTAAATACGAGCAGTACTTC.

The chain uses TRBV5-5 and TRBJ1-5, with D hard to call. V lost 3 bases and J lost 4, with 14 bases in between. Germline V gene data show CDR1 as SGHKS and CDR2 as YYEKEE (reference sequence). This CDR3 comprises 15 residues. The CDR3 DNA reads TGTGCCAGCAGCTACCGCCAGGCCGTTAATCAGCCCCAGCATTTT. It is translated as CASSYRQAVNQPQHF.

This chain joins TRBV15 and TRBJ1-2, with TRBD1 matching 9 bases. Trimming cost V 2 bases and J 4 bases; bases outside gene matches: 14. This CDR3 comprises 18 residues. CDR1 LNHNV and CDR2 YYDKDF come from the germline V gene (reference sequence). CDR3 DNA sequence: TGTGCCACCAGCAGACAACGACAGGGGGGGGGCTCCACCTATGGCTACACCTTC. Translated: CATSRQRQGGGSTYGYTF. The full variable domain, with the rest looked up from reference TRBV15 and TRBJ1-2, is DAMVIQNPRYQVTQFGKPVTLSCSQTLNHNVMYWYQQKSSQAPKLLFHYYDKDFNNEADTPDNFQSRRPNTSFCFLDIRSPGLGDTAMYLCATSRQRQGGGSTYGYTFGSGTRLTVV.

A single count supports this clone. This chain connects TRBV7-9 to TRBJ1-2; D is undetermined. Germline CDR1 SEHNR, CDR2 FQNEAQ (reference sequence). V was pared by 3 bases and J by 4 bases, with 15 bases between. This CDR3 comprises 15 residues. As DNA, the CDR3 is TGTGCCAGCAGCTTTGAGGTTTCTGGCCTCTATGGCTACACCTTC. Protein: CASSFEVSGLYGYTF.

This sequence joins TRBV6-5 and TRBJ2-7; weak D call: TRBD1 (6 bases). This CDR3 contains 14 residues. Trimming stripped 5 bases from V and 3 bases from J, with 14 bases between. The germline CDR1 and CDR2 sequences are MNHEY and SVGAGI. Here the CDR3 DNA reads TGTGCCAGCAGTAGACCCGGGACAATCTACGAGCAGTACTTC. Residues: CASSRPGTIYEQYF.